This TCR beta chain was found in a study of cytomegalovirus exposure and HLA in healthy donors. Study conclusions and caveats: The authors listed approximately 160 TCR beta chains as cytomegalovirus-associated. Subsequent analysis revealed that first-cohort TCR clusters tended to co-occur in the 110 or so validation repertoires.

Trimming stripped 1 base from V and 0 bases from J, with 13 bases between. The CDR3 has 17 amino acids. The germline CDR1 and CDR2 sequences are LGHNA and YSLEER. This clone was counted a single time. Its target is not known. Generated by immunoSEQ multiplex PCR, the TCRdb table keeps only in-frame clones and is missing some. The sample has fewer than 400,000 clones, about nine tenths seen once; the top ten hold under 0.85%. The origin of this receptor is a woman aged 18-29 years in good health and CMV-seronegative. The chain has TRBV4-3 and TRBJ2-1, with TRBD2 as a possible D gene (5 bases). Sequencing was carried out using PBMCs. The CDR3 DNA is TGCGCCAGCAGCCAAGTTAGAGGGTGGAGCTCCTACAATGAGCAGTTCTTC. It yields the protein CASSQVRGWSSYNEQFF.